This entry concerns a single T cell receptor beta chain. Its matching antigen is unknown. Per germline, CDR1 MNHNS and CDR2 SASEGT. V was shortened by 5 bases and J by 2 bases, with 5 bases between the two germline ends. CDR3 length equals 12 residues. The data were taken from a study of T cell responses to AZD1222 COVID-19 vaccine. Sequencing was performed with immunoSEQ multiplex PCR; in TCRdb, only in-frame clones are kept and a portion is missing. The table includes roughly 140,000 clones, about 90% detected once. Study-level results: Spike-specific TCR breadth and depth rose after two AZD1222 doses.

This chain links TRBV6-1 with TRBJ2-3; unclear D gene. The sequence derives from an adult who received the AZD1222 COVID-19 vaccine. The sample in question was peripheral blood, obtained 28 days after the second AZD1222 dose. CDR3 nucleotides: TGTGCCAGCAGTCCCTCCACAGATACGCAGTATTTT. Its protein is CASSPSTDTQYF.